These 20 T cell receptor beta chains came from one sample sequenced in a study of blood T cell repertoires in COVID-19. TCRdb's table, derived via immunoSEQ multiplex PCR, lists solely in-frame clones and lacks some. This table holds about 200,000 clones, roughly 80% found once. Sample: peripheral blood. The receptors come from a woman aged 70-85 years with acute or convalescent COVID-19.

CDR3 sequence reads: CATSEWTGRPEETQYF. The CDR3 DNA sequence: TGTGCCACCAGTGAGTGGACAGGGCGTCCAGAAGAGACCCAGTACTTC. This chain uses TRBV24-1 with TRBJ2-5; 8 bases match TRBD1. The CDR3 contains 16 residues. The germline V gene encodes CDR1 KGHDR and CDR2 SFDVKD. Germline trimming cut 4 bases from V and 3 bases from J; bases unmatched to any gene: 9.

The chain links TRBV6-6 to TRBJ2-7; 9 bases are shared with TRBD2. Germline loops: CDR1 MNHNY, CDR2 SVGAGI (reference sequence). J lost 4 bases, V lost 5 bases, and 15 bases had no gene match. The CDR3 loop spans 17 amino acids. This chain's CDR3 is CASSPPQWRGGQYEQYF. CDR3 bases: TGTGCCAGCAGTCCTCCCCAGTGGCGGGGGGGCCAGTACGAGCAGTACTTC.

This chain connects TRBV5-1 to TRBJ2-2, with 8 bases lining up with TRBD1. The J segment lost 5 bases and the V segment lost 3 bases, leaving 6 bases of the junction unmatched. The CDR3 is 15 residues long. Germline V gives CDR1 SGHRS, CDR2 YFSETQ. DNA of the CDR3: TGCGCCAGCAGCTCCACAGGGGGATGGACCGGGGAGCTGTTTTTT. Its protein product is CASSSTGGWTGELFF. The whole variable domain, filled in from reference TRBV5-1 and TRBJ2-2, reads KAGVTQTPRYLIKTRGQQVTLSCSPISGHRSVSWYQQTPGQGLQFLFEYFSETQRNKGNFPGRFSGRQFSNSRSEMNVSTLELGDSALYLCASSSTGGWTGELFFGEGSRLTVL.

This clone has a single count. The chain links TRBV14 to TRBJ1-2; D is ambiguous. Trimming removed 1 base from V and 3 bases from J, with 9 bases in between. Germline lookup yields CDR1 SGHDN and CDR2 FVKESK. The CDR3 sequence is 14 residues long. CDR3 region: CASSQGPGDYGYTF. CDR3 DNA: TGTGCCAGCAGCCAAGGACCCGGGGACTATGGCTACACCTTC.

In nucleotides, the CDR3 is TGTGCCAGCAGCCGAGGTCCATCCTACGAGCAGTACTTC. Protein sequence: CASSRGPSYEQYF. The chain combines TRBV3-1 (or the pseudogene TRBV3-2) with TRBJ2-7; D not certain. The CDR3 runs 13 residues. CDR1 is LGHDT and CDR2 is YNNKEL in the germline V gene (reference sequence). With 4 bases removed from V and 1 base from J, the gap between germline ends came to 8 bases.

V usage is TRBV3-1 (or the pseudogene TRBV3-2) and J usage is TRBJ2-5; D unresolved. Germline V gene lookup returns CDR1 LGHDT and CDR2 YNNKEL (reference sequence). The length of the CDR3 is 13 residues. The V gene lost 4 bases and the J gene lost 4 bases, with 10 bases spanning the gap. The CDR3 nucleotides are TGTGCCAGCAGCCGGTTTCCCGGAGAGACCCAGTACTTC. As protein: CASSRFPGETQYF.

The chain joins TRBV30 to TRBJ2-1; 9 bases agree with TRBD1. There are 15 residues in the CDR3. Germline V gene lookup returns CDR1 GTSNPN and CDR2 SVGIG (reference sequence). After removal of 8 bases from V and 7 bases from J, the junction contained 15 bases not matched to a gene. The CDR3 reads CARTTQDRGRNEQFF. CDR3 DNA sequence: TGTGCCCGCACGACGCAGGACAGGGGTAGGAATGAGCAGTTCTTC.

This rearrangement joins TRBV3-1 (or the pseudogene TRBV3-2) to TRBJ2-1, with D possibly TRBD2 on 6 matching bases. Trimming took 4 bases from V and 8 from J, leaving 18 bases between them. Germline CDR1 LGHDT, CDR2 YNNKEL (reference sequence). This CDR3 region has 15 residues. The CDR3 loop reads CASSRRAILGDEQFF. The CDR3 bases are TGTGCCAGCAGCCGGAGGGCTATCTTAGGCGATGAGCAGTTCTTC.

This sequence joins TRBV4-1 and TRBJ2-5; 10 nucleotides line up with TRBD2. The ends lost 7 bases at V and 6 bases at J; junction bases unmatched: 14. Germline values: CDR1 MGHRA, CDR2 YSYEKL. The CDR3 is 16 residues long. This chain's CDR3 is CASTQGVNSGGKTQYF. CDR3 nucleotides: TGCGCCAGCACCCAGGGGGTCAATAGCGGGGGGAAGACCCAGTACTTC.

The chain links TRBV6-2 or TRBV6-3 to TRBJ2-1; perhaps TRBD2 as D (7 bases). Trimming removed 0 bases from V and 11 bases from J, with 29 bases in between. Germline CDR1 reads MNHEY; CDR2 reads SVGEGT. The CDR3 extends over 19 amino acids. Here the CDR3 reads CASSYSAGAASQLTRKQFF. The CDR3 region has the DNA TGTGCCAGCAGTTACTCCGCGGGGGCAGCATCGCAATTAACGAGGAAGCAGTTCTTC.

The chain's CDR3 is CATSKDRRGYEQYF. The CDR3 DNA reads TGTGCCACCAGCAAGGACAGGAGGGGCTACGAGCAGTACTTC. The chain links TRBV15 to TRBJ2-7, with D tentatively TRBD1 (7 bases). Trimming pared 4 bases from V and 3 bases from J, leaving 13 bases between. Germline CDR1 and CDR2: LNHNV and YYDKDF (reference sequence). The CDR3 has 14 amino acids.

V gene TRBV7-9 combines with J gene TRBJ1-1, with D uncertain. In germline, CDR1 is SEHNR, CDR2 FQNEAQ (reference sequence). Deletions cut 2 bases from V and 10 bases from J, with 11 bases between. The CDR3 covers 12 residues. The CDR3 here is CASSLNSQGAFF. In DNA, the CDR3 is TGTGCCAGCAGCTTAAACAGTCAAGGAGCTTTCTTT.

This chain connects TRBV10-1 to TRBJ1-2; D unclear. CDR1 and CDR2 (germline): WNHNN, SYGVQD (reference sequence). The CDR3 consists of 13 residues. The germline V and J ends were trimmed by 3 bases and 2 bases, with 7 bases remaining between them. The CDR3: CASSDGRNYGYTF. As DNA, the CDR3 is TGCGCCAGCAGTGATGGCAGGAACTATGGCTACACCTTC.

This clone turned up a few times. J is TRBJ1-2 and V is TRBV10-3; no clear D gene. CDR3 length: 14 residues. Germline V gives CDR1 ENHRY, CDR2 SYGVKD. Trimming took 1 base from V and 4 from J, leaving 10 bases between them. The CDR3 region is CAISELPEAYGYTF. Here the CDR3 DNA reads TGTGCCATCAGTGAGTTGCCGGAGGCCTATGGCTACACCTTC.

V gene TRBV5-8 combines with J gene TRBJ2-2; D perhaps matches TRBD2 (5 bases). Trimming took off 7 bases at V and 5 bases at J, with 15 bases between the two ends. Germline V gene sequence: CDR1 SGHTS, CDR2 YDEGEE. This CDR3 comprises 14 residues. The CDR3 sequence: CASGRRSGTGELFF. DNA for the CDR3: TGTGCCAGCGGACGGAGGAGTGGGACCGGGGAGCTGTTTTTT.

V gene TRBV10-1 combines with J gene TRBJ2-3, with 7 positions matching TRBD2. The CDR3 loop spans 15 amino acids. Germline V gene data show CDR1 as WNHNN and CDR2 as SYGVQD (reference sequence). Trimming removed 3 bases from V and 2 bases from J; junction bases left unmatched: 5. The DNA of the CDR3 is TGCGCCAGCAGTGACCGGGGGGATATCACAGATACGCAGTATTTT. Translation gives CASSDRGDITDTQYF.

The chain couples TRBV19 to TRBJ1-2, with 10 bases identical to TRBD1. Germline lookup yields CDR1 LNHDA and CDR2 SQIVND (reference sequence). V gave up 3 bases and J gave up 7 bases; unmatched junction bases: 8. There are 15 residues in the CDR3. The CDR3 nucleotides are TGTGCCAGTAGTATCCAGGGACAGGGGTTGGGTGGCTACACCTTC. Translated, it gives CASSIQGQGLGGYTF.

This sequence joins TRBV19 and TRBJ1-5; 7 bases are a match to TRBD1. Germline CDR1 reads LNHDA; CDR2 reads SQIVND (reference sequence). V gave up 4 bases and J gave up 2 bases; unmatched junction bases: 8. The CDR3 sequence is 16 residues long. DNA of the CDR3: TGTGCCAGTAGTACGGGTAGGGGGCCGGGCAATCAGCCCCAGCATTTT. Protein product: CASSTGRGPGNQPQHF.

This sequence joins TRBV10-3 and TRBJ1-1; 8 nucleotides align to TRBD1. The V and J ends lost 5 bases and 1 base, in that order; junction bases with no gene match: 6. The CDR3 totals 15 residues. CDR1 and CDR2 from the germline V gene are ENHRY and SYGVKD. The CDR3 DNA sequence: TGTGCCATCAGTTCGTCGGACAGGGCGAACACTGAAGCTTTCTTT. Translating it yields CAISSSDRANTEAFF.

This chain links TRBV2 with TRBJ2-2; no definite D call. Between the trimmed V and J ends, which lost 4 bases and 4 bases, there was a span of 13 bases. The CDR3 totals 15 residues. In germline, CDR1 is SNHLY, CDR2 FYNNEI. The CDR3 DNA sequence: TGTGCCAGCAGTGTCGGGTCAGCCTCCACCGGGGAGCTGTTTTTT. As protein: CASSVGSASTGELFF. Full variable domain (missing parts from reference TRBV2 and TRBJ2-2): EPEVTQTPSHQVTQMGQEVILRCVPISNHLYFYWYRQILGQKVEFLVSFYNNEISEKSEIFDDQFSVERPDGSNFTLKIRSTKLEDSAMYFCASSVGSASTGELFFGEGSRLTVL.